What follows are 25 T cell receptor beta chains derived from one specimen sequenced in a study of blood T cell repertoires in COVID-19. The repertoire was sequenced with immunoSEQ multiplex PCR; TCRdb's copy has only in-frame clones and lacks some. Found here are fewer than 250,000 clones, 80% to 90% of them singletons; the top ten hold 4% to 4.5%. The sample comprised peripheral blood. These receptors all stem from a man in his fifties or sixties with acute or convalescent COVID-19.

CDR3 coding DNA: TGCGCCAGCAGCTTGGAGAGCTATGAAAAACTGTTTTTT. Residues: CASSLESYEKLFF. The genes are TRBV5-1 and TRBJ1-4; D is undetermined. The CDR3 is 13 amino acids. V lost 0 bases, J lost 6 bases, and 6 bases lay in between. Germline CDR1 and CDR2: SGHRS and YFSETQ. The variable domain in full, completed from reference TRBV5-1 and TRBJ1-4, reads KAGVTQTPRYLIKTRGQQVTLSCSPISGHRSVSWYQQTPGQGLQFLFEYFSETQRNKGNFPGRFSGRQFSNSRSEMNVSTLELGDSALYLCASSLESYEKLFFGSGTQLSVL.

V gene TRBV7-9 combines with J gene TRBJ2-1; 10 bases align to TRBD2. The CDR3 has 17 residues. Per the germline V gene, CDR1 is SEHNR and CDR2 is FQNEAQ (reference sequence). The V gene end was trimmed by 4 bases and the J gene end by 4 bases; junction bases not matched to a gene: 10. The CDR3, as DNA: TGTGCCAGCAGCTCCCGCCCAGGACTAGCGGCTTACAATGAGCAGTTCTTC. This encodes CASSSRPGLAAYNEQFF.

The chain is built from TRBV10-2 and TRBJ1-5; weak D call: TRBD1 (5 bases). Germline V lookup: CDR1 WSHSY, CDR2 SAAADI. The CDR3 consists of 14 residues. The ends were cut back, 5 bases at V and 3 bases at J, with 11 bases in the middle. The CDR3 loop is CASSFGHPNQPQHF. DNA of the CDR3: TGCGCCAGCAGTTTCGGACATCCCAATCAGCCCCAGCATTTT.

Written as DNA, the CDR3 is TGTGCCAGCAGTCTAAGGACAGGATTCAACGAGCAGTACTTC. It specifies CASSLRTGFNEQYF. The J gene is TRBJ2-7, the V gene TRBV27; 7 positions match TRBD1. The J segment lost 5 bases and the V segment lost 5 bases, leaving 9 bases of the junction unmatched. Germline assignment: CDR1 MNHEY and CDR2 SMNVEV (reference sequence). The length of the CDR3 is 14 residues.

On this clone itself: Distinct nucleotide sequences in the sample also encode this CDR3. This sequence joins TRBV19 and TRBJ2-7; 8 bases fit TRBD1. There are 14 residues in the CDR3. The germline CDR1 and CDR2 sequences are LNHDA and SQIVND (reference sequence). Unmatched junction bases numbered 2, after V lost 4 bases and J lost 0 bases. The CDR3 is CASSSTGGSYEQYF. CDR3 DNA: TGTGCCAGTAGTAGCACAGGGGGCTCCTACGAGCAGTACTTC.

The chain employs TRBV25-1 and TRBJ1-2; D may be TRBD1 (5 bases). This CDR3 contains 12 residues. Germline V gene data show CDR1 as MGHDK and CDR2 as SYGVNS. Trimming shortened V by 3 bases and J by 11 bases, and 13 bases separated the two germline ends. DNA for the CDR3: TGTGCCAGCAGTGAGGAGGGGTTTCTTTACACCTTC. The encoded protein is CASSEEGFLYTF.

This chain joins TRBV11-3 and TRBJ1-6; TRBD1 matches at 10 bases. The length of the CDR3 is 15 residues. The junction had 5 bases not matched to a gene; V was cut back by 5 bases and J by 7 bases. Germline assignment: CDR1 SGHNT and CDR2 YENEEA. CDR3 coding DNA: TGTGCCAGCAGCCGCGGGACAGGGGCCAATTCACCCCTCCACTTT. The encoded protein is CASSRGTGANSPLHF. Complete variable domain (other parts from reference TRBV11-3 and TRBJ1-6): EAGVVQSPRYKIIEKKQPVAFWCNPISGHNTLYWYLQNLGQGPELLIRYENEEAVDDSQLPKDRFSAERLKGVDSTLKIQPAELGDSAVYLCASSRGTGANSPLHFGNGTRLTVT.

The V and J genes are TRBV2 and TRBJ1-5; D is ambiguous. V gave up 3 bases and J gave up 3 bases, with 18 bases separating them. The CDR3 length is 17 residues. The germline CDR1 and CDR2 sequences are SNHLY and FYNNEI. DNA of the CDR3: TGTGCCAGCAGTGAGCGAGCTGGTTCCCAGGTCAATCAGCCCCAGCATTTT. As protein: CASSERAGSQVNQPQHF.

The CDR3 spells CASSYHRDRVLYYGYTF. DNA for the CDR3: TGTGCCAGCAGCTATCACCGGGACAGGGTCTTATACTATGGCTACACCTTC. The J gene is TRBJ1-2, the V gene TRBV5-6, with 9 bases aligning to TRBD1. This CDR3 comprises 17 residues. Germline CDR1 is SGHDT and CDR2 is YYEEEE. J gave up 3 bases and V 3 bases, and 12 bases lay outside the gene matches. The full variable domain, completed using reference TRBV5-6 and TRBJ1-2, is DAGVTQSPTHLIKTRGQQVTLRCSPKSGHDTVSWYQQALGQGPQFIFQYYEEEERQRGNFPDRFSGHQFPNYSSELNVNALLLGDSALYLCASSYHRDRVLYYGYTFGSGTRLTVV.

This rearrangement joins TRBV30 to TRBJ1-5, with D possibly being TRBD1 (6 bases). V lost 5 bases and J lost 5, with 10 bases in between. CDR3 length: 12 residues. Per the germline V gene, CDR1 is GTSNPN and CDR2 is SVGIG (reference sequence). The CDR3 DNA follows: TGTGCCTGGGACAGGTTTGATCAGCCCCAGCATTTT. Protein sequence: CAWDRFDQPQHF.

The J gene is TRBJ1-4, the V gene TRBV6-1, with a weak D call TRBD1 (6 bases). V dropped 2 bases and J dropped 0 bases, with 16 bases sitting between them. From germline, CDR1 is MNHNS and CDR2 SASEGT. The CDR3 totals 18 residues. CDR3 region: CASSEFTGIKATNEKLFF. Written as DNA, the CDR3 is TGTGCCAGCAGTGAATTCACAGGGATTAAAGCAACTAATGAAAAACTGTTTTTT.

The V call is TRBV10-3, the J call TRBJ1-2; D ambiguous. V was clipped by 3 bases and J by 4 bases, with 15 bases between them. CDR3 length: 15 residues. Germline V CDR1 and CDR2: ENHRY, SYGVKD. CDR3 DNA: TGTGCCATCAGTGACGTCCTAGGAGGCGGCTATGGCTACACCTTC. Translation gives CAISDVLGGGYGYTF.

The chain employs TRBV5-4 and TRBJ2-7; D is undetermined. The CDR3 totals 14 residues. Germline lookup yields CDR1 SGHNT and CDR2 YYREEE (reference sequence). V lost 0 bases, J lost 2 bases, and 9 bases lay in between. The DNA for the CDR3 is TGTGCCAGCAGCTTGGTTGGCACCGCCTACGAGCAGTACTTC. It is translated as CASSLVGTAYEQYF.

The V and J genes are TRBV18 and TRBJ2-3; 7 bases line up with TRBD1. Germline values: CDR1 KGHSH, CDR2 LQKENI. This CDR3 has 18 amino acids. The ends lost 0 bases at V and 1 base at J; junction bases unmatched: 10. CDR3 coding DNA: TGTGCCAGCTCACCACCATGGACAGGTGTACAGGGCACAGATACGCAGTATTTT. Translating it yields CASSPPWTGVQGTDTQYF.

In this sample, this clone turned up once. The same CDR3 can be traced to other DNA sequences in this sample. V and J are TRBV9 and TRBJ2-1; 12 bases map to TRBD2. The junction had 4 bases not matched to a gene; V was cut back by 5 bases and J by 4 bases. Germline-derived CDR1 and CDR2 are SGDLS and YYNGEE. The CDR3 contains 15 residues. The CDR3 loop is CASSSGTSGYNEQFF. The CDR3 DNA sequence: TGTGCCAGCAGTTCCGGGACTAGCGGGTACAATGAGCAGTTCTTC.

This sequence joins TRBV2 and TRBJ1-5; 9 positions agree with TRBD1. Germline V gene lookup returns CDR1 SNHLY and CDR2 FYNNEI. There are 17 residues in the CDR3. The V segment lost 5 bases and the J segment 2 bases; nucleotides outside the gene matches: 10. CDR3 amino acids: CASSPGQGRAGNQPQHF. CDR3 sequence (DNA): TGTGCCAGCAGTCCGGGACAGGGTCGGGCGGGCAATCAGCCCCAGCATTTT. Using reference TRBV2 and TRBJ1-5 for the parts outside the CDR3, the full variable domain is EPEVTQTPSHQVTQMGQEVILRCVPISNHLYFYWYRQILGQKVEFLVSFYNNEISEKSEIFDDQFSVERPDGSNFTLKIRSTKLEDSAMYFCASSPGQGRAGNQPQHFGDGTRLSIL.

Points on this clone: The same CDR3 also results from other DNA sequences found in this sample. The rearrangement uses TRBV27 and TRBJ2-7, with D possibly matching TRBD2 (5 bases). Germline loops: CDR1 MNHEY, CDR2 SMNVEV (reference sequence). The CDR3 covers 14 residues. Trimming cost V 2 bases and J 0 bases, with 8 bases left between them. The DNA for the CDR3 is TGTGCCAGCAGTTTAAAGAGGGCCTCCTACGAGCAGTACTTC. It specifies CASSLKRASYEQYF.

The CDR3 protein is CASAPRVPGSGNTIYF. In DNA, the CDR3 is TGTGCTAGTGCCCCCCGGGTCCCCGGCTCTGGAAACACCATATATTTT. The chain carries TRBV12-5 and TRBJ1-3; no definite D call. CDR1 is LGHNT, CDR2 FRNRAP, per germline. There are 16 residues in the CDR3. V lost 7 bases and J lost 0, with 16 bases in between.

The CDR3 nucleotides read TGTGCCAGCAGCGCCCCATGGACCCAAACAGGATACGAGCAGTACTTC. Translated, it gives CASSAPWTQTGYEQYF. The chain has TRBV5-8 and TRBJ2-7, with D possibly being TRBD1 (5 bases). The CDR3 runs 16 residues. Germline V gives CDR1 SGHTS, CDR2 YDEGEE. V was shortened by 4 bases and J by 4 bases, with 21 bases between the two germline ends.

The rearrangement joins TRBV9 to TRBJ2-1; TRBD2 might be the D (7 bases). Germline lookup yields CDR1 SGDLS and CDR2 YYNGEE. This CDR3 comprises 15 residues. Trimming pared 3 bases from V and 8 bases from J, leaving 18 bases between. CDR3 in DNA: TGTGCCAGCAGCGAAGCGGGACAAGGAGGAGATGAGCAGTTCTTC. Its translation is CASSEAGQGGDEQFF. Drawing the rest from reference TRBV9 and TRBJ2-1, the complete variable domain is DSGVTQTPKHLITATGQRVTLRCSPRSGDLSVYWYQQSLDQGLQFLIQYYNGEERAKGNILERFSAQQFPDLHSELNLSSLELGDSALYFCASSEAGQGGDEQFFGPGTRLTVL.

The rearrangement links TRBV27 to TRBJ1-5; D possibly corresponds to TRBD1 (5 bases). Per the germline V gene, CDR1 is MNHEY and CDR2 is SMNVEV (reference sequence). Trimming pared 10 bases from V and 7 bases from J, leaving 23 bases between. This CDR3 region has 15 residues. In DNA, the CDR3 is TGTGCCACCAGCCCCCTGTCAGGGCCCGACCAGCCCCAGCATTTT. It encodes CATSPLSGPDQPQHF.

The rearrangement links TRBV3-1 (or the pseudogene TRBV3-2) to TRBJ1-5, with 7 positions matching TRBD1. CDR1 is LGHDT, CDR2 YNNKEL, per germline (reference sequence). The CDR3 runs to 15 residues. The ends lost 5 bases at V and 1 base at J; junction bases unmatched: 5. The CDR3: CASSSRDSSNQPQHF. The CDR3 DNA reads as TGTGCCAGCAGCTCCCGGGACAGCAGCAATCAGCCCCAGCATTTT.

This clone has just a few counts. CDR3 residues: CAISDTGWYGYTF. The CDR3 DNA reads TGTGCCATCAGTGATACAGGGTGGTATGGCTACACCTTC. V is TRBV10-3 and J is TRBJ1-2; tentatively, D is TRBD1 (6 bases). The CDR3 has 13 residues. The germline CDR1 and CDR2 sequences are ENHRY and SYGVKD. V lost 3 bases and J 5 bases, leaving 10 bases between the germline ends.

The genes are TRBV7-9 and TRBJ1-4; TRBD1 aligns across 7 bases. The CDR3 contains 14 residues. V dropped 5 bases and J dropped 8; count of bases not matched to a gene: 8. Germline loops: CDR1 SEHNR, CDR2 FQNEAQ (reference sequence). The CDR3 DNA sequence: TGTGCCAGCAGCCTACAGGGGTTTGGAGAAAAACTGTTTTTT. This translates into CASSLQGFGEKLFF. Supplemented by reference TRBV7-9 and TRBJ1-4, the full variable domain reads DTGVSQNPRHKITKRGQNVTFRCDPISEHNRLYWYRQTLGQGPEFLTYFQNEAQLEKSRLLSDRFSAERPKGSFSTLEIQRTEQGDSAMYLCASSLQGFGEKLFFGSGTQLSVL.

This chain joins TRBV5-6 and TRBJ1-2; D ambiguous. CDR3 size: 13 residues. The ends were cut back, 0 bases at V and 4 bases at J, with 7 bases in the middle. Germline V gene data show CDR1 as SGHDT and CDR2 as YYEEEE. DNA for the CDR3: TGTGCCAGCAGCTTGGACAGTATCTATGGCTACACCTTC. This encodes CASSLDSIYGYTF.